This T cell receptor (beta chain) was identified in a study of blood T cell repertoires in COVID-19. Study-level background: Acute-phase and convalescent COVID-19 samples originated in the United States, Italy and Spain.

V trimming: 7 bases; J trimming: 6 bases; junction bases outside the gene matches: 8. The CDR3 contains 13 residues. Germline values: CDR1 MNHEY, CDR2 SVGAGI. Clones were read by immunoSEQ multiplex PCR, and TCRdb kept only the in-frame ones, dropping some. The sample lists 150,000 to 250,000 clones, 82% occurring once. The chain employs TRBV6-5 and TRBJ1-2; 7 nucleotides line up with TRBD1. The sequence was collected from a human donor with acute or convalescent COVID-19. The donor label of this sample is uncertain. Material: peripheral blood. CDR3: CASTFRDSHGYTF. DNA of the CDR3: TGTGCCAGCACCTTCAGGGACAGCCATGGCTACACCTTC.